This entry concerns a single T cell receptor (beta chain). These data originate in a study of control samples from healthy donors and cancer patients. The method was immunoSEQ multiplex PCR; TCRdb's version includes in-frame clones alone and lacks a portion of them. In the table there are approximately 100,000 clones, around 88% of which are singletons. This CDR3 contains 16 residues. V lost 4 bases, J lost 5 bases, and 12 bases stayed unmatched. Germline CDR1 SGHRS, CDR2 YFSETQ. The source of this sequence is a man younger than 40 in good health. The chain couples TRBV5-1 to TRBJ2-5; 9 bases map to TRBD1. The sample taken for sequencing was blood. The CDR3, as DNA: TGCGCCAGCAGCGGACTGTGGGGACAGGGTGGGGAGACCCAGTACTTC. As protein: CASSGLWGQGGETQYF.